The subject of this entry is one TCR beta chain. The entry originates in a study of control samples from healthy donors and cancer patients. Sequenced by immunoSEQ multiplex PCR; TCRdb stores in-frame clones only, minus some. The sample contains approximately 99,000 clones, approximately 80% of which appear only once. The clonotype originates from a man aged 18 to 29 in good health. The sample consisted of blood.

CDR3 residues: CASSQDWTSRTGELFF. CDR3 nucleotide sequence: TGTGCCAGCAGCCAAGACTGGACTAGTCGGACCGGGGAGCTGTTTTTT. The V gene is TRBV4-2, the J gene TRBJ2-2; 7 nucleotides align to TRBD2. With 0 bases clipped from V and 5 bases from J, the junction kept 6 bases outside the gene matches. This CDR3 is 16 amino acids long. The germline V gene has CDR1 LGHNA and CDR2 YNFKEQ.